This T cell receptor (beta chain) appears in the sequencing data of a study of OX40 agonist ivuxolimab in advanced cancers. The study's findings and limits: On average, CD8+ T cells had more expanded clones than CD4+. Those patients achieving a partial response at 0.1-3.0 mg/kg showed among the lowest clonal expansion.

In regard to this clone: What it binds is unknown.

Profiled with immunoSEQ multiplex PCR; TCRdb holds only in-frame clones, not every one. The sample lists 75,000 to 100,000 clones, approximately 84% occurring once. The germline gives CDR1 LGHNT, CDR2 FRNRAP. The V gene lost 5 bases and the J gene lost 2 bases, with 10 bases spanning the gap. CDR3 length: 13 residues. A history of autoimmune disease or systemic immunosuppression excluded patients. Blood sampling was done at baseline, cycle 4 day 1, and cycle 7 day 1. This rearrangement joins TRBV12-5 to TRBJ2-7; no definite D call. This receptor was obtained from an adult with an advanced solid tumor such as melanoma, head and neck, liver or kidney cancer. The source material was CD4+ or CD8+ T cells sorted from blood, sampled in a trial of the OX40 agonist ivuxolimab. The CDR3: CASGLDRAYEQYF. The CDR3 nucleotides are TGTGCTAGTGGTCTAGACCGAGCCTACGAGCAGTACTTC.